A single sample is the source of the 25 T cell receptor beta chains below, sequenced in a study of T-cell memory formation after mild COVID-19. Using its own MiXCR run on the 5' RACE reads, TCRdb lists one record per CDR3 protein. The table shows 450,000 or so distinct CDR3 sequences, with 15% to 25% occurring only once. The specimen sequenced was PBMCs or a T cell subset sorted from them (not recorded which). The origin of the receptors is an adult woman who had mild COVID-19 (a few samples of this study predate the infection). Cell type and time point are not known.

This chain joins TRBV12-3 or TRBV12-4 and TRBJ1-6; tentatively, D is TRBD1 (5 bases). V was shortened by 7 bases and J by 4 bases, with 14 bases between the two germline ends. This CDR3 spans 15 amino acids. The CDR3 is CASNRGSEYNSPLHF. The CDR3, as DNA: TGTGCCAGCAATCGGGGGTCCGAGTATAATTCACCCCTCCACTTT.

The chain couples TRBV7-2 to TRBJ2-1; D not resolved. The CDR3 is 16 amino acids. V lost 0 bases and J lost 0, with 9 bases in between. CDR1 and CDR2 from the germline V gene are SGHTA and FQGNSA. As DNA, the CDR3 is TGTGCCAGCAGCTTAGCCACGGGTGGCTCCTACAATGAGCAGTTCTTC. It encodes CASSLATGGSYNEQFF.

The sample holds a few counts of this clonotype. This chain uses TRBV3-1 with TRBJ2-5, with 13 positions matching TRBD2. This CDR3 contains 16 residues. The ends lost 5 bases at V and 1 base at J; junction bases unmatched: 4. The germline V gene encodes CDR1 LGHDT and CDR2 YNNKEL (reference sequence). CDR3 in amino acids: CASSGLAGEPQETQYF. The CDR3 DNA reads as TGTGCCAGCAGCGGACTAGCGGGGGAACCCCAAGAGACCCAGTACTTC.

This clonotype showed up just a few times. The rearrangement links TRBV6-6 to TRBJ2-7; maybe TRBD1 (5 bases). Germline V CDR1 and CDR2: MNHNY, SVGAGI (reference sequence). This CDR3 has 13 residues. Trimming pared 4 bases from V and 3 bases from J, leaving 10 bases between. The CDR3 bases are TGTGCCAGCAGTTGGACAACTGACTACGAGCAGTACTTC. Its protein is CASSWTTDYEQYF.

The chain employs TRBV7-9 and TRBJ1-1; TRBD1 aligns across 9 bases. Germline trimming cut 1 base from V and 5 bases from J; bases unmatched to any gene: 5. CDR1 is SEHNR, CDR2 FQNEAQ, per germline (reference sequence). The CDR3 spans 15 residues. DNA for the CDR3: TGTGCCAGCAGCTTAGACCGACAGGGGGGAACTGAAGCTTTCTTT. Its protein product is CASSLDRQGGTEAFF.

This clonotype was recorded at least ten times. The J gene is TRBJ2-3, the V gene TRBV3-1; no clear D. Trimming left V 1 base short and J 5 bases short, with 4 bases between. The germline V gene encodes CDR1 LGHDT and CDR2 YNNKEL (reference sequence). This CDR3 has 12 amino acids. Here the CDR3 DNA reads TGTGCCAGCAGCCAAGCAGGAGATACGCAGTATTTT. It codes for CASSQAGDTQYF.

The chain carries TRBV10-2 and TRBJ1-2; TRBD1 is a possible D gene (5 bases). Germline CDR1 is WSHSY and CDR2 is SAAADI. V gave up 3 bases and J gave up 6 bases, with 17 bases separating them. The CDR3 is made up of 15 amino acids. The CDR3 reads CASSDLLAGRDGYTF. The CDR3 DNA sequence: TGCGCCAGCAGTGATCTTCTGGCAGGGCGTGATGGCTACACCTTC.

The chain employs TRBV20-1 and TRBJ2-7, with 13 nucleotides matching TRBD2. Looked up from germline, CDR1 is DFQATT and CDR2 is SNEGSKA (reference sequence). Trimming at V came to 0 bases and at J to 1 base, leaving 9 bases not matched to a gene. This CDR3 has 18 residues. The CDR3 region is CSARDLLAGGPRSYEQYF. In DNA, the CDR3 is TGCAGTGCTAGAGATCTACTAGCGGGGGGGCCGAGGTCCTACGAGCAGTACTTC.

The rearrangement uses TRBV20-1 and TRBJ2-3; possibly TRBD1 for D (6 bases). V was pared by 3 bases and J by 0 bases, with 16 bases between. The CDR3 loop spans 16 amino acids. The V gene's germline CDR1 is DFQATT and CDR2 SNEGSKA (reference sequence). Written as DNA, the CDR3 is TGCAGTGCTAGGGACAGATACTATTCTAGCACAGATACGCAGTATTTT. Amino acid sequence: CSARDRYYSSTDTQYF.

This clonotype was seen only a few times. The chain has TRBV11-1 and TRBJ1-2; D is uncertain. This CDR3 comprises 12 residues. Germline-derived CDR1 and CDR2 are SGHAT and FQDESV (reference sequence). V was pared by 4 bases and J by 3 bases, with 6 bases between. CDR3 sequence: CASSWNDYGYTF. CDR3 DNA sequence: TGTGCCAGCAGCTGGAACGACTATGGCTACACCTTC.

The sample holds a few counts of this clonotype. The chain links TRBV3-1 to TRBJ2-3; 10 nucleotides line up with TRBD2. In germline, CDR1 is LGHDT, CDR2 YNNKEL (reference sequence). CDR3 length: 18 residues. The V gene end was trimmed by 2 bases and the J gene end by 0 bases; junction bases not matched to a gene: 8. As DNA, the CDR3 is TGTGCCAGCAGCCAAAGCCTGACTAGCGGGTCTAGCACAGATACGCAGTATTTT. As protein: CASSQSLTSGSSTDTQYF.

V gene TRBV7-8 combines with J gene TRBJ2-3; 9 nucleotides align to TRBD2. Looked up from germline, CDR1 is SGHVS and CDR2 is FQNEAQ. The CDR3 is made up of 15 amino acids. After removal of 1 base from V and 4 bases from J, the junction contained 3 bases not matched to a gene. CDR3 DNA sequence: TGTGCCAGCAGCTTAGGGGCTAGCGGGGCAGATACGCAGTATTTT. Translating it yields CASSLGASGADTQYF.

There are a few counts of this clonotype. The V gene is TRBV2, the J gene TRBJ2-7; 9 bases fit TRBD1. Losses at the gene ends were 8 bases for V and 4 bases for J; bases not matched to a gene: 12. CDR1 is SNHLY and CDR2 is FYNNEI in the germline V gene. CDR3 length: 15 residues. CDR3 residues: CASRSPGTGFYEQYF. CDR3 DNA sequence: TGTGCCAGCCGAAGCCCCGGGACAGGGTTTTACGAGCAGTACTTC.

This clonotype came up a few times. The chain couples TRBV27 to TRBJ2-1, with 11 bases fitting TRBD2. Germline lookup yields CDR1 MNHEY and CDR2 SMNVEV (reference sequence). The CDR3 is made up of 15 amino acids. V was clipped by 6 bases and J by 7 bases; unmatched bases: 8. The CDR3 DNA follows: TGTGCCAGCAGCGCAACTAGCGGGAGAATAAATGAGCAGTTCTTC. It is translated as CASSATSGRINEQFF.

This clonotype was detected only a few times. The chain links TRBV4-1 to TRBJ2-2, with D possibly TRBD2 on 6 matching bases. V dropped 0 bases and J dropped 3 bases, with 11 bases sitting between them. Germline assignment: CDR1 MGHRA and CDR2 YSYEKL. There are 16 residues in the CDR3. The CDR3 sequence: CASSQDRGGDTGELFF. CDR3 nucleotides: TGCGCCAGCAGCCAAGATAGGGGCGGGGACACCGGGGAGCTGTTTTTT.

This chain uses TRBV14 with TRBJ2-1; 10 bases are shared with TRBD2. The CDR3 has 13 amino acids. Germline assignment: CDR1 SGHDN and CDR2 FVKESK. Trimming took 6 bases from V and 9 from J; bases not matched to a gene: 5. The CDR3 reads CASSPRTSGEQFF. DNA for the CDR3: TGTGCCAGCAGTCCCCGGACTAGCGGTGAGCAGTTCTTC.

The V and J genes are TRBV9 and TRBJ1-2; D unresolved. CDR1 and CDR2 (germline): SGDLS, YYNGEE. Trimming cost V 5 bases and J 2 bases, with 16 bases left between them. The CDR3 length is 15 residues. CDR3 amino acids: CASRGMRGQNYGYTF. The CDR3 DNA follows: TGTGCCAGCAGGGGAATGAGAGGGCAGAACTATGGCTACACCTTC. The whole variable domain, filled in from reference TRBV9 and TRBJ1-2, reads DSGVTQTPKHLITATGQRVTLRCSPRSGDLSVYWYQQSLDQGLQFLIQYYNGEERAKGNILERFSAQQFPDLHSELNLSSLELGDSALYFCASRGMRGQNYGYTFGSGTRLTVV.

For the CDR3, the DNA is TGTGCCAGCAGCTTAACCGCGGGGTGGTTAAAGGACGAGCAGTACTTC. Its translation: CASSLTAGWLKDEQYF. The chain joins TRBV7-9 to TRBJ2-7; maybe TRBD2 (6 bases). Germline assignment: CDR1 SEHNR and CDR2 FQNEAQ (reference sequence). V was cut by 2 bases and J by 5 bases, with 19 bases left in between. CDR3 size: 16 residues. Looking up the rest from reference TRBV7-9 and TRBJ2-7 gives the full variable domain: DTGVSQNPRHKITKRGQNVTFRCDPISEHNRLYWYRQTLGQGPEFLTYFQNEAQLEKSRLLSDRFSAERPKGSFSTLEIQRTEQGDSAMYLCASSLTAGWLKDEQYFGPGTRLTVT.

The CDR3 DNA is TGCAGTGCTTACCAATCGACGGGGCCGAACACCGGGGAGCTGTTTTTT. Protein product: CSAYQSTGPNTGELFF. The chain employs TRBV20-1 and TRBJ2-2, with D perhaps assigned TRBD1 or TRBD2 (5 bases each). V was clipped by 5 bases and J by 0 bases, with 16 bases between them. Germline lookup yields CDR1 DFQATT and CDR2 SNEGSKA (reference sequence). This CDR3 spans 16 amino acids.

This clonotype was counted only a few times. The rearrangement links TRBV12-3 or TRBV12-4 to TRBJ2-2; 12 positions match TRBD2. CDR3 length: 18 amino acids. The trim removed 5 bases at V and 4 bases at J, leaving 11 bases unmatched. The CDR3 bases are TGTGCCAGCAGTCCAATGCTGACTAGCGGGAGCGTCACCGGGGAGCTGTTTTTT. Translated: CASSPMLTSGSVTGELFF.

This clonotype was observed a few times. The chain combines TRBV19 with TRBJ2-7; TRBD2 matches 7 bases. This CDR3 contains 16 residues. Germline V lookup: CDR1 LNHDA, CDR2 SQIVND (reference sequence). Germline trimming cut 3 bases from V and 3 bases from J; bases unmatched to any gene: 11. The CDR3 here is CASSIFGGRTGYEQYF. Here the CDR3 DNA reads TGTGCCAGTAGTATCTTCGGCGGGAGAACCGGCTACGAGCAGTACTTC.

J is TRBJ1-1 and V is TRBV4-1, with D possibly TRBD1 on 5 matching bases. This CDR3 is 15 amino acids long. Per the germline V gene, CDR1 is MGHRA and CDR2 is YSYEKL. V was clipped by 0 bases and J by 11 bases, with 19 bases between them. The CDR3 reads CASSQEAGQDRRAFF. CDR3 nucleotides: TGCGCCAGCAGCCAAGAAGCAGGGCAGGATCGCCGGGCTTTCTTT.

In this sample, this clonotype turned up a few times. The rearrangement links TRBV12-3 or TRBV12-4 to TRBJ2-3, with D hard to call. Deletions cut 5 bases from V and 6 bases from J, with 6 bases between. The CDR3 has 11 residues. Written as DNA, the CDR3 is TGTGCCAGCAGTAATTTGGATACGCAGTATTTT. Its translation is CASSNLDTQYF.

This clonotype appeared a few times. The V and J genes are TRBV19 and TRBJ2-2, with TRBD1 identical over 10 bases. The junction had 6 bases not matched to a gene; V was cut back by 3 bases and J by 5 bases. The CDR3 loop spans 16 amino acids. Germline CDR1 is LNHDA and CDR2 is SQIVND (reference sequence). CDR3 nucleotide sequence: TGTGCCAGTAGTATCGGGACAGGGGTGTTAACCGGGGAGCTGTTTTTT. It yields the protein CASSIGTGVLTGELFF.

A few counts support this clonotype. The chain has TRBV7-8 and TRBJ2-3; D is possibly TRBD1 or TRBD2 (5 bases each). The CDR3 spans 14 residues. V was pared by 5 bases and J by 5 bases, with 14 bases between. The germline CDR1 and CDR2 sequences are SGHVS and FQNEAQ. The CDR3 DNA reads as TGTGCCAGCAGCACCCGGGACCCCAGAGATACGCAGTATTTT. Translation: CASSTRDPRDTQYF. The full variable domain, rest sourced from reference TRBV7-8 and TRBJ2-3, is GAGVSQSPRYKVAKRGQDVALRCDPISGHVSLFWYQQALGQGPEFLTYFQNEAQLDKSGLPSDRFFAERPEGSVSTLKIQRTQQEDSAVYLCASSTRDPRDTQYFGPGTRLTVL.